The rows below give T cell receptor beta chains drawn from one sample of a study of post-analysis software for immune sequencing data. From the PCR reads, TCRdb called clonotypes with MiXCR, one entry per CDR3 protein. The table lists hundreds of thousands of distinct CDR3 sequences, about 32% of them singletons, with approximately 0.55% in the top ten. Sequencing used blood. Receptors originate from a girl aged 5-17 years with multiple sclerosis. CDR3s include the opening cysteine and the closing phenylalanine or tryptophan. D genes are given only for firm matches. Part of the rows lack a size; the others show once, few, many or a class for expanded clones.

CDR3nt	CDR3aa	abundance	j_gene	v_gene	d_gene
TGCAGCGTTGGCCCAGCGGGAGTTTACGAGCAGTACTTC	CSVGPAGVYEQYF	few	TRBJ2-7	TRBV29-1	TRBD2
TGCAGTGCGGGACAGGGGAGCTCACCCCTCCACTTT	CSAGQGSSPLHF	few	TRBJ1-6	TRBV20-1	TRBD1
TGCGCCAGCAGCCTAGAGTGGGGGTCGGACTATGGCTACACCTTC	CASSLEWGSDYGYTF	NA	TRBJ1-2	TRBV4-3	NA
TGTGCCAGCAGCCATGCAGGGTCAGATACGCAGTATTTT	CASSHAGSDTQYF	once	TRBJ2-3	TRBV14	NA
TGCGCCAGCAGCCAAGCTGGCTGGGGTCGGGGACGGTACGAGCAGTACTTC	CASSQAGWGRGRYEQYF	many	TRBJ2-7	TRBV4-3	NA
TGTGCCAGCAGCTTAGGTCAGGGGATGGACGAGCAGTACTTC	CASSLGQGMDEQYF	few	TRBJ2-7	TRBV7-9	NA
TGTGCCACCAAGGGCAGGGAGGATCAGCCCCAGCATTTT	CATKGREDQPQHF	NA	TRBJ1-5	TRBV28	NA
TGTGCCAGCGGAGCGAGACTCGGGGCAGCAAGGAGGGAGCAGTACTTC	CASGARLGAARREQYF	NA	TRBJ2-7	TRBV28	NA
TGTGCCAGCAGCCGATCCGGGACAGGGTGGCATGGCTACACCTTC	CASSRSGTGWHGYTF	few	TRBJ1-2	TRBV14	TRBD1
TGTGCCACCCACCCCAGTGGGGTCACTGAAGCTTTCTTT	CATHPSGVTEAFF	NA	TRBJ1-1	TRBV19	NA
TGCAGTGCTGTACGACAGGGGGCATGGGACAAAAACATTCAGTACTTC	CSAVRQGAWDKNIQYF	few	TRBJ2-4	TRBV20-1	TRBD1
TGTGCCAGCAGTTGGGTGGGGGCCCCACCCTCCCTCCACTTT	CASSWVGAPPSLHF	few	TRBJ1-6	TRBV27	NA
TGTGCCAGCAGCCCCCTCGGGGGGCGGAATTCACCCCTCCACTTT	CASSPLGGRNSPLHF	once	TRBJ1-6	TRBV7-3	NA
TGCGCCAGCAGCCAAGGCCCCCGGCCGGGAGGTGTAGATACGCAGTATTTT	CASSQGPRPGGVDTQYF	few	TRBJ2-3	TRBV4-3	TRBD2
TGCAGTGCTAGGGTTACCCAGGGGAAGGAGACCCAGTACTTC	CSARVTQGKETQYF	NA	TRBJ2-5	TRBV20-1	NA
TGCAGTGCTCGCGGGAGCCACGGTGAGCAGTTCTTC	CSARGSHGEQFF	few	TRBJ2-1	TRBV20-1	TRBD2
TGCAGTGCGTTAACAGGGGGACGGGACACTGAAGCTTTCTTT	CSALTGGRDTEAFF	NA	TRBJ1-1	TRBV20-1	TRBD1
TGTGCCAGCAACGAGGGCAGCCAAGAGACCCAGTACTTC	CASNEGSQETQYF	few	TRBJ2-5	TRBV2	NA
TGTGCCACCAGCGGATCTCCCAAGGACCCCTATGGCTACACCTTC	CATSGSPKDPYGYTF	NA	TRBJ1-2	TRBV15	NA
TGTGCCAGCAGTTACCTCCTAAATCTCGAGCAGTACTTC	CASSYLLNLEQYF	once	TRBJ2-7	TRBV6-5	NA
TGTGCCATCAGTACCGGGACAGGGACTGGAAACACCATATATTTT	CAISTGTGTGNTIYF	NA	TRBJ1-3	TRBV10-3	TRBD1
TGTGCCAGCCTCGCAGAAACGAACACCGGGGAGCTGTTTTTT	CASLAETNTGELFF	NA	TRBJ2-2	TRBV28	NA
TGCGCCAGCAACCGGAGGGGGAACACCGGGGAGCTGTTTTTT	CASNRRGNTGELFF	NA	TRBJ2-2	TRBV5-1	NA
TGTGCCAGCTCACCAGAGCTGGGGGCGACTGAAGCTTTCTTT	CASSPELGATEAFF	NA	TRBJ1-1	TRBV18	NA